This T cell receptor (beta chain) was sequenced in a study of breast tumors, draining lymph nodes, adjacent tissues. Study results and limitations: Tumors had less TCR diversity than lymph nodes, more than nontumor tissue. Compared with basal-like, luminal-like tumors shared significantly more repertoire with nontumor tissue. The lymph node origin of tumor T cells was framed as consistent with a hypothesis, not demonstrated. The data were judged consistent with most tumor T cells coming from lymph node and expanding in tumor.

A few counts support this clonotype. No antigen is known for it. A much larger clonotype is one base distant, so this may be a read error. The CDR3 does not end in the conserved phenylalanine or tryptophan, so this is likely a read error. MiXCR was run by TCRdb on the multiplex PCR reads, yielding one entry per CDR3 protein. The table records approximately 210,000 distinct CDR3 sequences, less than 35% of them present only once. Breast cancer patients provided tissue from their axillary draining lymph nodes. Germline assignment: CDR1 SGDLS and CDR2 YYNGEE. V gave up 0 bases and J gave up 8 bases, with 11 bases separating them. The CDR3 contains 13 residues.

V gene TRBV9 combines with J gene TRBJ1-2, with a possible D match to TRBD1 (5 bases). The TCR comes from a female donor with breast cancer. Some clones in this sample may be carry-over from other donors' samples. Specimen: axillary lymph node tissue. CDR3 sequence: CASSVGQGGGYTS. The CDR3 DNA sequence: TGTGCCAGCAGCGTAGGCCAGGGTGGCGGCTACACCTCC.